Below are 2 T cell receptor beta chains sequenced from a single sample in a study of human T cells and chemical hapten exposure. TCRdb recomputed calls from the RACE reads with MiXCR, one row per CDR3 protein. The table lists more than 300,000 distinct CDR3 sequences, 4.5% to 7% of them singletons. The time point denotes: pre-sensitization, week 0. This sample's treatment: therapeutic diphenylcyclopropenone sensitization with weekly scalp DPC. The sequencing here drew on whole blood, taken in connection with sensitization to the hapten diphenylcyclopropenone (DPC). The receptor source for this set is a woman between 18 and 29 years old with alopecia areata. Some clones in this sample may be carry-over from other donors' samples.

CDR3 sequence (DNA): TGCAGCGTGGCACAGGGAGCTGGAAACACCATATATTTT. Translation gives CSVAQGAGNTIYF. V and J are TRBV29-1 and TRBJ1-3, with D maybe TRBD1 (6 bases). CDR1 is SQVTM, CDR2 ANQGSEA, per germline. The CDR3 is 13 residues long. The germline V and J ends were trimmed by 6 bases and 2 bases, with 11 bases remaining between them.

The chain carries TRBV18 and TRBJ1-1; 9 bases map to TRBD1. V was clipped by 3 bases and J by 3 bases; unmatched bases: 5. Germline V gene sequence: CDR1 KGHSH, CDR2 LQKENI. The CDR3 length is 15 residues. CDR3 protein: CASSPTGGMYTEAFF. In DNA form, the CDR3 reads TGTGCCAGCTCACCGACAGGGGGAATGTACACTGAAGCTTTCTTT.